Listed below are T cell receptor beta chains from one sample, sequenced in a study of blood T cells in healthy people across ages. TCRdb re-called the 5' RACE reads through MiXCR, storing one row per CDR3 protein. The table lists 550,000 to 800,000 distinct CDR3 sequences, around 21% of them singletons. What was sequenced was blood. These receptors all stem from a man aged 70 or older in good health. The CDR3 runs from the conserved cysteine through the conserved F or W. D genes are given only for firm matches. Some rows mark clone size as missing; the rest say once, few, many or name a class of expanded clone.

D | size | J | length | V | DNA | CDR3
TRBD1 | - | TRBJ2-5 | 15 | TRBV7-3 | TGTGCCAGCAGACGACGGGACAGTGTTGAAGAGACCCAGTACTTC | CASRRRDSVEETQYF
- | - | TRBJ2-3 | 13 | TRBV20-1 | TGCAGTGCTAGAGTTTCCGACACAGATACGCAGTATTTT | CSARVSDTDTQYF
TRBD2 | few | TRBJ2-7 | 14 | TRBV6-2/TRBV6-3 | TGTGCCAGCAGTTCCCCGGGGAGGGTCTACGAGCAGTACTTC | CASSSPGRVYEQYF
- | - | TRBJ2-5 | 12 | TRBV14 | TGTGCCAGCAGCCGTTCAGGGGAGACCCAGTACTTC | CASSRSGETQYF
TRBD1 | - | TRBJ2-3 | 14 | TRBV7-3 | TGTGCCAGCAGCCAAAACAGGGGTTCAGATACGCAGTATTTT | CASSQNRGSDTQYF
- | once | TRBJ1-4 | 15 | TRBV6-5 | TGTGCCAGCAGTTACTCATGGGACTTTCAGGAAAAACTGTTTTTT | CASSYSWDFQEKLFF
- | - | TRBJ1-2 | 16 | TRBV4-1 | TGCGCCAGCAGCCTACCTCGGGGGGGGCAAGTCTATGGCTACACCTTC | CASSLPRGGQVYGYTF
- | - | TRBJ2-7 | 15 | TRBV7-2 | TGTGCCAGCAGCTTAGACCCTAGCCCTCTGTTCGAGCAGTACTTC | CASSLDPSPLFEQYF
- | - | TRBJ2-1 | 15 | TRBV12-3/TRBV12-4 | TGTGCCATCAGAGGGGACGGGACGGCCTACAATGAGCAGTTCTTC | CAIRGDGTAYNEQFF
- | - | TRBJ2-7 | 13 | TRBV5-1 | TGCGCCAGCAGCTTGATCCCAGTGGACGAGCAGTACTTC | CASSLIPVDEQYF
- | many | TRBJ2-5 | 12 | TRBV10-3 | TGTGCCATCAGCAGGGACCTAGAGACCCAGTACTTC | CAISRDLETQYF
TRBD2 | - | TRBJ2-2 | 15 | TRBV4-1 | TGCGCCAGCAGCCCACACGGACTAGCAACCGGGGAGCTGTTTTTT | CASSPHGLATGELFF
- | - | TRBJ1-4 | 14 | TRBV7-9 | TGTGCCAGCAGCTTAGGTCACCGGGGTGAAAAACTGTTTTTT | CASSLGHRGEKLFF
- | few | TRBJ2-3 | 16 | TRBV7-2 | TGTGCCAGCAGCCTCCACATGGCGAGTAGCACAGATACGCAGTATTTT | CASSLHMASSTDTQYF
TRBD2 | - | TRBJ2-2 | 14 | TRBV6-2/TRBV6-3 | TGTGCCAGCAGCAAGCGGGGAGGTACCGAGGAGCTGTTTTTT | CASSKRGGTEELFF
TRBD2 | few | TRBJ2-3 | 17 | TRBV15 | TGTGCCACCAGCACCAGACTAGCGGGAGGTGTGGCAGATACGCAGTATTTT | CATSTRLAGGVADTQYF
- | - | TRBJ2-7 | 14 | TRBV9 | - | CASSVGSGSYEQCF
- | few | TRBJ2-5 | 16 | TRBV4-1 | TGCGCCAGCAGCCAAGTTGGGACAAAGTACCAAGAGACCCAGTACTTC | CASSQVGTKYQETQYF
- | once | TRBJ2-7 | 12 | TRBV20-1 | TGCAGTGCAAAAGTTAGCGGCTACGAGCAGTACTTC | CSAKVSGYEQYF
- | - | TRBJ2-7 | 15 | TRBV20-1 | TGCAGTGCTAGAGATTTTGGGACAAACCCCTACGAGCAGTACTTC | CSARDFGTNPYEQYF
- | few | TRBJ1-6 | 13 | TRBV20-1 | TGCAGTGTCGCGACAGTATCTAATTCACCCCTCCACTTT | CSVATVSNSPLHF